This TCR beta chain was documented in a study of T cell repertoires in cytomegalovirus infection. On the study more broadly: Public TCR beta signature analysis indicated the presence of both CMV infection and matching HLA type.

From the reads, TCRdb called clonotypes with MiXCR, one entry per CDR3 protein. This sample has under 800,000 distinct CDR3 sequences, with 20% to 25% found just once. This clonotype appeared a few times. Germline V gives CDR1 SGHVT, CDR2 SQSDAQ. The length of the CDR3 is 16 residues. Trimming left V 4 bases short and J 1 base short, with 14 bases between. V gene TRBV7-4 combines with J gene TRBJ1-5; possible D gene TRBD1, 5 bases. The receptor was derived from a human donor in good health (CMV status not recorded). Some clones in this sample may be carry-over from other donors' samples. The sequenced sample was CD8+ T cells from PBMCs. The CDR3: CASSSSFGGSNQPQHF. The DNA of the CDR3 is TGTGCCAGCAGCTCCTCTTTCGGGGGAAGCAATCAGCCCCAGCATTTT.